These T cell receptor beta chains were read from a single sample in a study of blood T cell repertoires in COVID-19. The data were produced by immunoSEQ multiplex PCR, yet TCRdb's version contains in-frame clones alone and is incomplete. Seen here are more than 200,000 clones, 65% to 85% observed once, and the top ten hold around 7.4%. Sequencing was carried out using PBMCs or T cells enriched from blood (not recorded which). These receptors were taken from a woman between 40 and 50 years old with acute COVID-19. CDR3s include the opening cysteine and the closing phenylalanine or tryptophan. Each record gives: J gene, V gene, clone size, D gene, CDR3 protein, CDR3 DNA. D genes are given only for firm matches. The listing skips clone size in some rows; elsewhere it reads once, few, many or a size class.

TRBJ1-4 TRBV6-5 NA NA CASSLKPDGGQKLFF TGTGCCAGCAGCCTTAAACCGGACGGAGGCCAAAAACTGTTTTTT
TRBJ1-2 TRBV6-1 NA NA CASSEGSGRNYGYTF TGTGCCAGCAGTGAAGGGTCTGGGAGAAACTATGGCTACACCTTC
TRBJ2-1 TRBV7-9 NA TRBD2 CASSLSGRGNEQFF TGTGCCAGCAGCTTAAGCGGGAGGGGCAATGAGCAGTTCTTC
TRBJ1-6 TRBV7-3 NA NA CASSVGGYSPLHF TGTGCCAGCAGCGTCGGGGGGTATTCACCCCTCCACTTT
TRBJ2-3 TRBV10-3 NA TRBD2 CAISETSGRGTDTQYF TGTGCCATCAGTGAGACTAGCGGGAGGGGCACAGATACGCAGTATTTT
TRBJ1-1 TRBV11-2 NA NA CASSLDPQGSTEAFF TGTGCCAGCAGCTTAGATCCCCAAGGGAGCACTGAAGCTTTCTTT
TRBJ2-1 TRBV7-3 few NA CASSLTGEQFF TGTGCCAGCAGCTTAACCGGGGAGCAGTTCTTC
TRBJ2-7 TRBV27 NA NA CASSSPDWGHLIDYEQYF TGTGCCAGCAGTTCCCCCGACTGGGGACATTTAATCGACTACGAGCAGTACTTC
TRBJ2-2 TRBV5-1 NA NA CASSLVRGTGELFF TGCGCCAGCAGCTTGGTGCGGGGAACCGGGGAGCTGTTTTTT
TRBJ2-7 TRBV5-8 NA NA CASSSYATANYEQYF TGTGCCAGCAGCTCCTACGCGACAGCCAACTACGAGCAGTACTTC
TRBJ2-1 TRBV9 NA TRBD2 CASSPRTSEYNEQFF TGTGCCAGCAGCCCCCGGACTAGCGAGTACAATGAGCAGTTCTTC
TRBJ2-1 TRBV30 NA TRBD2 CAWSVLVAGGDEQFF TGTGCCTGGAGTGTACTCGTAGCGGGAGGGGATGAGCAGTTCTTC
TRBJ2-7 TRBV5-1 few TRBD1 CASSLGQGAYEQYF TGCGCCAGCAGCTTGGGACAGGGGGCCTACGAGCAGTACTTC
TRBJ2-7 TRBV2 NA TRBD1 CASDERDRGLEQYF TGTGCCAGCGACGAACGGGACAGGGGGCTCGAGCAGTACTTC
TRBJ2-3 TRBV24-1 NA TRBD1 CATSDFGTGTDTQYF TGTGCCACCAGTGATTTTGGGACAGGGACCGATACGCAGTATTTT
TRBJ1-2 TRBV28 NA NA CASSLSRGVEGYTF TGTGCCAGCAGTTTATCCCGGGGAGTAGAGGGCTACACCTTC
TRBJ2-1 TRBV27 NA TRBD1 CASSERTGGLAALYNEQFF TGTGCCAGCAGTGAACGGACAGGGGGTCTAGCGGCTCTATACAATGAGCAGTTCTTC
TRBJ1-1 TRBV19 once NA CASSIGGGNTEAFF TGTGCCAGTAGTATAGGGGGGGGGAACACTGAAGCTTTCTTT
TRBJ2-3 TRBV28 NA TRBD1 CASGGGQGASKVDTQYF TGTGCCAGCGGCGGGGGACAGGGGGCGTCCAAAGTGGATACGCAGTATTTT
TRBJ1-5 TRBV27 NA NA CASSFFPGEDQPQHF TGTGCCAGCAGTTTTTTTCCGGGAGAGGATCAGCCCCAGCATTTT
TRBJ2-3 TRBV19 NA TRBD2 CASSRLLAGAPDTQYF TGTGCCAGTAGTAGGCTACTAGCGGGAGCCCCAGATACGCAGTATTTT
TRBJ2-3 TRBV19 NA TRBD2 CASMLGLGASGRDDTDTQYF TGTGCCAGTATGCTTGGACTAGGGGCTAGCGGGAGGGACGACACAGATACGCAGTATTTT
TRBJ2-1 TRBV27 NA TRBD2 CASSFRLAPHNEQFF TGTGCCAGCAGTTTTAGACTAGCCCCACACAATGAGCAGTTCTTC
TRBJ1-1 TRBV10-1 once NA CASSERQQMNTEAFF TGCGCCAGCAGTGAGCGCCAACAGATGAACACTGAAGCTTTCTTT
TRBJ2-7 TRBV7-9 NA NA CASSQTVYEQYF TGTGCCAGCAGCCAGACAGTTTACGAGCAGTACTTC
TRBJ1-4 TRBV4-1 NA NA CASSQLPGSNEKLFF TGCGCCAGCAGCCAACTACCGGGTTCGAATGAAAAACTGTTTTTT
TRBJ1-5 TRBV28 NA NA CASSFGGRPQHF TGTGCCAGCAGTTTCGGCGGGAGGCCCCAGCATTTT
TRBJ2-7 TRBV6-5 NA NA CASSPRGGGNEQYF TGTGCCAGCAGTCCTCGCGGAGGCGGGAACGAGCAGTACTTC
TRBJ2-1 TRBV7-2 NA NA CASSLVRQTYNEQFF TGTGCCAGCAGCTTAGTGCGACAAACCTACAATGAGCAGTTCTTC
TRBJ2-2 TRBV20-1 NA TRBD2 CSASHPGGNTGELFF TGCAGTGCTAGTCACCCGGGAGGGAACACCGGGGAGCTGTTTTTT
TRBJ2-7 TRBV5-4 few NA CASSRRTAPPYEQYF TGTGCCAGCAGCAGACGGACAGCACCTCCCTACGAGCAGTACTTC
TRBJ2-7 TRBV9 few TRBD2 CASSVSGDYEQYF TGTGCCAGCAGCGTTAGCGGGGACTACGAGCAGTACTTC
TRBJ1-2 TRBV5-6 NA NA CASSLGQNGYTF TGTGCCAGCAGCTTAGGACAGAATGGCTACACCTTC
TRBJ1-2 TRBV5-8 NA NA CASSLGRGRRYGYTF TGTGCCAGCAGCTTGGGCAGGGGAAGGCGCTATGGCTACACCTTC
TRBJ1-6 TRBV28 NA TRBD1 CASSLHRGRNSPLHF TGTGCCAGCAGTTTACACAGGGGGCGCAATTCACCCCTCCACTTT
TRBJ1-1 TRBV10-3 NA NA CAISDGASSPEAFF TGTGCCATCAGTGACGGAGCTTCGAGTCCTGAAGCTTTCTTT
TRBJ2-2 TRBV5-1 few NA CASSLDRVANTGELFF TGCGCCAGCAGCTTGGACAGGGTCGCGAACACCGGGGAGCTGTTTTTT
TRBJ1-1 TRBV5-1 NA NA CASSLVLGGVTEAFF TGCGCCAGCAGCTTGGTGTTGGGCGGGGTCACTGAAGCTTTCTTT
TRBJ2-5 TRBV9 NA TRBD2 CASSVRTSGRETQYF TGTGCCAGCAGCGTTAGGACTAGCGGGAGAGAGACCCAGTACTTC
TRBJ1-5 TRBV4-3 NA NA CASSQDADSNQPQHF TGCGCCAGCAGCCAAGACGCAGATAGCAATCAGCCCCAGCATTTT